This T cell receptor beta chain was documented in a study of persistence of HIV-infected CD4 T cells. The overall study: Isolated cells were CMV- and HIV-1 Gag-responding CD4+ T cells. General study findings and limits: TCRbeta richness was lower in CMV- and Gag-responding cells than in anti-CD3/anti-CD28-responding cells. TCR oligoclonality correlated with proviral oligoclonality in the same sorted populations.

Concerning this clone: Its cognate antigen is unknown.

The immunoSEQ assay was version 4, run in survey mode. Repertoires were generated with immunoSEQ multiplex PCR, while TCRdb's copy carries only in-frame clones and drops some. The sample has tens of thousands of clones; 75% to 85% are singletons. The CDR3 is 15 amino acids. V shed 4 bases and J shed 8 bases, with 21 bases lying between them. Germline V gene data show CDR1 as MGHDK and CDR2 as SYGVNS. Cells were stimulated with CMV-infected fibroblast lysates at 10 ug/mL. Memory cells lacking CD40L and CD69 with high CD45RO were sorted. CD8+ T cells were removed from PBMCs prior to stimulation. This chain links TRBV25-1 with TRBJ2-7, with D possibly called TRBD1 or TRBD2 (6 bases each). The sample here was CD4+ T cells sorted from PBMCs after roughly 18-hour stimulation, taken from a patient who received antiretroviral therapy. The source of this sequence is an adult man with HIV who was CMV-seropositive. CDR3 in amino acids: CASSGSGTRTTQQYF. As DNA, the CDR3 is TGTGCCAGCAGTGGGTCCGGGACAAGGACTACGCAGCAGTACTTC.